The clone carrying this TCR beta chain was recorded at least ten times. This CDR3 has 16 residues. Germline assignment: CDR1 SGHTA and CDR2 FQGNSA. V was trimmed by 4 bases and J by 0 bases, leaving 16 bases between them. This record belongs to a study of T cells in Graves' hyperthyroidism and ophthalmopathy. There were TCR beta CDR3 regions amplified from RNA transcripts. TCR CDR3 underwent first-round RT-PCR with the HTBI primer set. TCRdb itself ran the multiplex PCR reads through MiXCR, one entry per CDR3 protein. The sample holds 200,000 to 300,000 distinct CDR3 sequences, 24% seen once. The V and J genes are TRBV7-2 and TRBJ2-7, with D possibly being TRBD1 (6 bases). The receptor comes from a woman aged 40 to 55 with Graves' ophthalmopathy. Sequenced material: blood. CDR3: CASSSGREGDSYEQYF. CDR3 in DNA: TGTGCCAGCAGCTCCGGGCGAGAGGGGGACTCCTACGAGCAGTACTTC.